These 27 T cell receptor beta chains were sequenced from one sample in a study of CD8 T cells in ankylosing spondylitis. Using its own MiXCR run on the 5' RACE reads, TCRdb lists one record per CDR3 protein. The table has approximately 130,000 distinct CDR3 sequences, over 9.5% seen once; the top ten hold roughly 4%. Sequenced: blood, either unsorted or a sorted T cell fraction (not recorded which). The receptors here all came from a female donor with ankylosing spondylitis or in good health (not recorded which).

There are many counts of this clonotype. The rearrangement uses TRBV12-3 or TRBV12-4 and TRBJ1-3, with D possibly TRBD1 on 5 matching bases. Trimming pared 3 bases from V and 2 bases from J, leaving 8 bases between. The CDR3 sequence is 14 residues long. The CDR3 nucleotides read TGTGCCAGCAGTTTGAGGGGACCTGGAAACACCATATATTTT. This codes for CASSLRGPGNTIYF.

Many counts were recorded for this clonotype. The rearrangement joins TRBV5-1 to TRBJ1-1, with D perhaps TRBD1 (5 bases). This CDR3 comprises 16 residues. Germline V lookup: CDR1 SGHRS, CDR2 YFSETQ. V was pared by 0 bases and J by 5 bases, with 17 bases between. The CDR3 nucleotides read TGCGCCAGCAGCTTGGAAGGGACCCACTTAGCAACTGAAGCTTTCTTT. Protein sequence: CASSLEGTHLATEAFF.

The sample holds many counts of this clonotype. The chain couples TRBV5-1 to TRBJ2-2; weak D call: TRBD1 (6 bases). V lost 2 bases to trimming and J lost 4 bases, with 15 bases between them. There are 16 residues in the CDR3. The V gene's germline CDR1 is SGHRS and CDR2 YFSETQ. This CDR3 reads CASSFRGGGSTGELFF. The CDR3 DNA is TGCGCCAGCAGCTTTCGTGGGGGCGGCAGCACCGGGGAGCTGTTTTTT.

This clonotype was observed at least ten times. The V and J genes are TRBV20-1 and TRBJ2-2; TRBD2 matches 7 bases. The J segment lost 3 bases and the V segment lost 5 bases, leaving 9 bases of the junction unmatched. The CDR3 consists of 15 residues. Per the germline V gene, CDR1 is DFQATT and CDR2 is SNEGSKA (reference sequence). CDR3 sequence (DNA): TGCAGTGCTGGGAGGGTGGGGGACCACACCGGGGAGCTGTTTTTT. Its translation is CSAGRVGDHTGELFF.

V gene TRBV5-5 combines with J gene TRBJ2-7, with 10 bases identical to TRBD2. This CDR3 is built from 15 residues. Losses at the gene ends were 5 bases for V and 3 bases for J; bases not matched to a gene: 8. CDR1 and CDR2 (germline): SGHKS, YYEKEE (reference sequence). As DNA, the CDR3 is TGTGCCAGCAGGGCCTCCAGCGGGAGGGGCTACGAGCAGTACTTC. The encoded protein is CASRASSGRGYEQYF.

CDR3 sequence reads: CASSFRTGGETQYF. The CDR3 DNA reads as TGTGCCAGCAGTTTCAGGACTGGAGGGGAGACCCAGTACTTC. This sequence joins TRBV12-3 or TRBV12-4 and TRBJ2-5, with D possibly being TRBD2 (6 bases). This CDR3 comprises 14 residues. V lost 3 bases, J lost 5 bases, and 13 bases lay in between.

This clonotype was picked up a small number of times. The chain has TRBV12-3 or TRBV12-4 and TRBJ2-7; 9 positions match TRBD2. J gave up 5 bases and V 7 bases, and 12 bases lay outside the gene matches. The CDR3 runs to 15 residues. The CDR3 bases are TGTGCCAGCACCCCTAAGGCGGGAGGGAGGAACGAGCAGTACTTC. The encoded protein is CASTPKAGGRNEQYF.

V usage is TRBV12-3 or TRBV12-4 and J usage is TRBJ2-3, with a tentative D call TRBD1 (6 bases). The CDR3 contains 15 residues. Trimming pared 2 bases from V and 4 bases from J, leaving 13 bases between. The CDR3 here is CASSLTYRAADTQYF. Written as DNA, the CDR3 is TGTGCCAGCAGTTTAACTTACAGGGCGGCAGATACGCAGTATTTT.

The chain carries TRBV19 and TRBJ1-2; no clear D. Germline lookup yields CDR1 LNHDA and CDR2 SQIVND (reference sequence). Trimming removed 10 bases from V and 8 bases from J, with 20 bases in between. CDR3 length: 13 amino acids. CDR3 nucleotides: TGTGCCACCTGGGAGAAGGGCGGATGGGGCTACACCTTC. It yields the protein CATWEKGGWGYTF.

In this sample, this clonotype turned up many times. The chain combines TRBV6-1 with TRBJ2-7, with no clear D. Germline CDR1 reads MNHNS; CDR2 reads SASEGT. Trimming removed 5 bases at V and 1 base at J, with 12 bases between. The CDR3 has 14 amino acids. CDR3 bases: TGTGCCAGCAGTCCCCGGACCCCTTCCTACGAGCAGTACTTC. Its protein is CASSPRTPSYEQYF.

This clonotype was detected many times. The rearrangement joins TRBV20-1 to TRBJ2-7, with D hard to call. Trimming pared 1 base from V and 3 bases from J, leaving 7 bases between. The germline CDR1 and CDR2 sequences are DFQATT and SNEGSKA (reference sequence). The CDR3 has 12 residues. CDR3 DNA: TGCAGTGCTAGAGGGGCCATCTACGAGCAGTACTTC. This encodes CSARGAIYEQYF.

This clonotype has ten or more counts. The V and J genes are TRBV9 and TRBJ1-2; 7 bases fit TRBD1. Germline loops: CDR1 SGDLS, CDR2 YYNGEE. V was pared by 3 bases and J by 1 base, with 6 bases of the junction left unmatched. The CDR3 spans 15 residues. As DNA, the CDR3 is TGTGCCAGCAGCGGGATGGGACAGATTAACTATGGCTACACCTTC. Its protein product is CASSGMGQINYGYTF.

This clonotype was seen repeatedly, ten times or more. In DNA form, the CDR3 reads TGCAGCGTTGAAGCGAGGGCGGCGAACACTGAAGCTTTCTTT. Its protein is CSVEARAANTEAFF. The chain employs TRBV29-1 and TRBJ1-1; D call uncertain. CDR3 size: 14 residues. Germline V CDR1 and CDR2: SQVTM, ANQGSEA. V dropped 1 base and J dropped 1 base, with 10 bases sitting between them. Full variable domain (rest looked up from reference TRBV29-1 and TRBJ1-1): SAVISQKPSRDICQRGTSLTIQCQVDSQVTMMFWYRQQPGQSLTLIATANQGSEATYESGFVIDKFPISRPNLTFSTLTVSNMSPEDSSIYLCSVEARAANTEAFFGQGTRLTVV.

This clonotype was counted ten times or more. J is TRBJ1-2 and V is TRBV5-6; D not certain. The ends were cut back, 5 bases at V and 8 bases at J, with 19 bases in the middle. Germline-derived CDR1 and CDR2 are SGHDT and YYEEEE. The CDR3 sequence is 14 residues long. Here the CDR3 reads CASSLEPGRYGYTF. CDR3 in DNA: TGTGCCAGCAGTTTAGAACCTGGGAGATACGGCTACACCTTC.

The V gene is TRBV19, the J gene TRBJ1-5; TRBD1 might be the D (6 bases). The germline V gene has CDR1 LNHDA and CDR2 SQIVND (reference sequence). Trimming stripped 8 bases from V and 1 base from J, with 12 bases between. The CDR3 runs 14 residues. CDR3 sequence: CASRTRGSNQPQHF. CDR3 nucleotides: TGTGCCAGTCGGACGAGGGGGAGCAATCAGCCCCAGCATTTT.

This clonotype was seen ten or more times. The gene calls are TRBV7-8 and TRBJ2-7; D is perhaps TRBD1 or TRBD2 (5 bases each). The V and J ends lost 2 bases and 6 bases respectively, with 11 bases between them. The CDR3 is 13 amino acids. Germline V gene sequence: CDR1 SGHVS, CDR2 FQNEAQ. The CDR3 loop reads CASSLNEGREQYF. The CDR3 region has the DNA TGTGCCAGCAGCTTAAATGAGGGGCGCGAGCAGTACTTC.

V usage is TRBV10-3 and J usage is TRBJ2-2; D is uncertain. The CDR3 has 14 amino acids. Trimming cost V 7 bases and J 0 bases, with 9 bases left between them. From germline, CDR1 is ENHRY and CDR2 SYGVKD. The CDR3 sequence: CAITASANTGELFF. CDR3 bases: TGTGCCATCACGGCTAGTGCGAACACCGGGGAGCTGTTTTTT.

Many counts were recorded for this clonotype. This chain uses TRBV12-3 or TRBV12-4 with TRBJ2-1; D is unresolved. V lost 4 bases and J 12 bases, leaving 13 bases between the germline ends. The CDR3 covers 12 residues. CDR3 nucleotide sequence: TGTGCCAGCAGTTCATTAGGGTTCGGGCAGTTCTTC. As protein: CASSSLGFGQFF.

This clonotype came up many times. CDR3 protein: CASGEGNTPRGYTF. CDR3 DNA sequence: TGTGCCAGCGGTGAAGGAAATACCCCTAGGGGCTACACCTTC. J is TRBJ1-2 and V is TRBV12-3 or TRBV12-4; D is undetermined. The CDR3 is 14 residues long. Between the trimmed V and J ends, which lost 8 bases and 8 bases, there was a span of 21 bases.

This clonotype was recorded many times. The chain employs TRBV7-9 and TRBJ2-4; D gene ambiguous. Trimming took off 3 bases at V and 5 bases at J, with 14 bases between the two ends. CDR3 length: 15 residues. In germline, CDR1 is SEHNR, CDR2 FQNEAQ (reference sequence). The CDR3 loop is CASSFSLTDENIQYF. The CDR3 nucleotides read TGTGCCAGCAGCTTCTCGCTTACGGACGAAAACATTCAGTACTTC.

This clonotype has a count of ten or more. This chain joins TRBV7-9 and TRBJ2-1, with a weak D call TRBD1 (6 bases). Trimming shortened V by 5 bases and J by 6 bases, and 17 bases separated the two germline ends. Germline assignment: CDR1 SEHNR and CDR2 FQNEAQ (reference sequence). This CDR3 is built from 15 residues. The CDR3 is CASSPVEGVFNEQFF. The CDR3 region has the DNA TGTGCCAGCAGCCCTGTAGAGGGGGTATTCAATGAGCAGTTCTTC.

This clonotype was detected many times. J is TRBJ2-1 and V is TRBV3-1; unclear D gene. Germline V gene sequence: CDR1 LGHDT, CDR2 YNNKEL (reference sequence). The V gene lost 4 bases and the J gene lost 5 bases, with 6 bases spanning the gap. The CDR3 has 12 amino acids. CDR3: CASSPRDNEQFF. DNA for the CDR3: TGTGCCAGCAGCCCCAGAGACAATGAGCAGTTCTTC.

The gene calls are TRBV6-1 and TRBJ1-5; tentatively, D is TRBD1 (5 bases). The CDR3 extends over 15 amino acids. Germline V gives CDR1 MNHNS, CDR2 SASEGT. V lost 6 bases to trimming and J lost 9 bases, with 21 bases between them. The CDR3 sequence is CASRMEGADLRPQHF. The CDR3 bases are TGTGCCAGCAGGATGGAAGGGGCCGATTTGCGGCCCCAGCATTTT.

This clonotype turned up a few times. In nucleotides, the CDR3 is TGTGCCAGCAGCTGGGGGACAGGGGTTGGTCAGCCCCAGCATTTT. It translates to CASSWGTGVGQPQHF. The rearrangement uses TRBV11-2 and TRBJ1-5; 10 bases are a match to TRBD1. CDR3 size: 15 residues. V shed 4 bases, J shed 6 bases, and the junction held 6 bases outside the gene matches. Germline V gene sequence: CDR1 SGHAT, CDR2 FQNNGV.

This clonotype came up a few times. The V call is TRBV7-9, the J call TRBJ2-6, with D hard to call. Trimming pared 3 bases from V and 0 bases from J, leaving 6 bases between. CDR1 is SEHNR, CDR2 FQNEAQ, per germline (reference sequence). The CDR3 has 15 residues. CDR3 in amino acids: CASSLMGSGANVLTF. The CDR3 DNA reads TGTGCCAGCAGCTTGATGGGCTCTGGGGCCAACGTCCTGACTTTC. The whole variable domain, remainder taken from reference TRBV7-9 and TRBJ2-6, is DTGVSQNPRHKITKRGQNVTFRCDPISEHNRLYWYRQTLGQGPEFLTYFQNEAQLEKSRLLSDRFSAERPKGSFSTLEIQRTEQGDSAMYLCASSLMGSGANVLTFGAGSRLTVL.

Worth noting for this clonotype: One end of the junction is discordant with germline, which a read error may explain. CDR3 residues: CASSSPTGGFLEQYF. CDR3 bases: TGTGCCAGCTCATCACCGACAGGGGGCTTTCTCGAGCAGTACTTC. The chain employs TRBV18 and TRBJ2-7, with 10 nucleotides matching TRBD1. CDR1 KGHSH and CDR2 LQKENI come from the germline V gene. CDR3 size: 15 residues.

This clonotype has at least ten counts. The genes are TRBV6-5 and TRBJ1-1, with D hard to call. This CDR3 is 15 amino acids long. Trimming removed 7 bases at V and 1 base at J, with 16 bases between. Germline V gene data show CDR1 as MNHEY and CDR2 as SVGAGI. Written as DNA, the CDR3 is TGTGCCAGCACCTTACTCCGGGCTGGGAACACTGAAGCTTTCTTT. It specifies CASTLLRAGNTEAFF.